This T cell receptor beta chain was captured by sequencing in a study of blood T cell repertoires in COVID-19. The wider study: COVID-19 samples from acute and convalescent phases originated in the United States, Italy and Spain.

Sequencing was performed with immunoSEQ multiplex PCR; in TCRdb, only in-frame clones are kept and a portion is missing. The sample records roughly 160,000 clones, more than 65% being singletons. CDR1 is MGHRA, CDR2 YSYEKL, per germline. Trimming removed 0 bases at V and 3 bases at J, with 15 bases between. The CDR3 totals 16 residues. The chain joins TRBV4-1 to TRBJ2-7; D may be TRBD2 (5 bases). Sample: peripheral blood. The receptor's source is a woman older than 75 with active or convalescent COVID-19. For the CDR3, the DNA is TGCGCCAGCAGCCAAGATTGGGGTAGCGCGCGCTACGAGCAGTACTTC. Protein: CASSQDWGSARYEQYF.